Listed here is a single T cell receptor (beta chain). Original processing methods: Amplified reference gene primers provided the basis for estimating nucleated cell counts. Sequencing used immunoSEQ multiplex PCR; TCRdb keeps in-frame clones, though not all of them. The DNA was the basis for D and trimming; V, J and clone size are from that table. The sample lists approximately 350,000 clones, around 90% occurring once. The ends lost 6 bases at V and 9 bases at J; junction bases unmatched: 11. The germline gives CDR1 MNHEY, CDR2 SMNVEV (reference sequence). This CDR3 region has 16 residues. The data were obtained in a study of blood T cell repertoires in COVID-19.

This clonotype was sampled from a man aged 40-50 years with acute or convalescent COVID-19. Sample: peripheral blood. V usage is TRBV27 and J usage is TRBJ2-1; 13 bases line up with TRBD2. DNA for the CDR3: TGTGCCAGCAGCCCTCGCTGGACTAGCGGGAGCGGTGAGCAGTTCTTC. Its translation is CASSPRWTSGSGEQFF.